The 12 T cell receptor beta chains given below trace back to one sample, sequenced in a study of beta chain features in type 1 diabetes. The authors reverse transcribed all of the isolated RNA, so sequencing captured expressed TCRB transcripts. Here immunoSEQ multiplex PCR was the method, and the copy in TCRdb shows in-frame clones only, minus some. The data contain 200,000 to 250,000 clones, approximately 10% of them singletons. The source material was central memory CD4+ T cells from blood. The receptor source for this set is a man between 18 and 35 years old in good health.

The V and J genes are TRBV21-1 and TRBJ2-7; the D call in the table, TRBD2, was not verified against the DNA. TRBV21-1 is a documented pseudogene. This CDR3 contains 16 residues. This CDR3 is CASSKVSLAGDYEQYF. CDR3 nucleotides: TGTGCCAGCAGCAAAGTTTCCCTAGCGGGAGACTACGAGCAGTACTTC.

This clone was observed many times. This chain joins TRBV7-2 and TRBJ2-1; 9 nucleotides line up with TRBD2. Trimming removed 5 bases from V and 7 bases from J; junction bases left unmatched: 6. This CDR3 spans 14 amino acids. From germline, CDR1 is SGHTA and CDR2 FQGNSA. The chain's CDR3 is CASSQMAGGNEQFF. The CDR3 region has the DNA TGTGCCAGCAGCCAAATGGCGGGAGGGAATGAGCAGTTCTTC.

The CDR3 coding sequence is TGCGCCAGCAGCCGCGGACTAGCGGTTTCCAATGAGCAGTTCTTC. Its translation is CASSRGLAVSNEQFF. The rearrangement links TRBV4-1 to TRBJ2-1; 10 bases fit TRBD2. Germline CDR1 and CDR2: MGHRA and YSYEKL. The CDR3 extends over 15 amino acids. With 4 bases clipped from V and 6 bases from J, the junction kept 6 bases outside the gene matches.

This clone appeared a few times. The V call is TRBV16, the J call TRBJ2-3; maybe TRBD2 (6 bases). This CDR3 contains 16 residues. Looked up from germline, CDR1 is KGHSY and CDR2 is FQNENV. Trimming took off 4 bases at V and 0 bases at J, with 14 bases between the two ends. CDR3 sequence (DNA): TGTGCCAGCAGCCGACGAGGCGGGGTTAGCACAGATACGCAGTATTTT. Translated: CASSRRGGVSTDTQYF.

J is TRBJ2-7 and V is TRBV2; a possible D gene is TRBD1 (5 bases). V dropped 0 bases and J dropped 0 bases, with 12 bases sitting between them. This CDR3 is built from 16 residues. From germline, CDR1 is SNHLY and CDR2 FYNNEI. The CDR3 DNA reads as TGTGCCAGCAGTGAAGCCTGGGGCCCCGACTCCTACGAGCAGTACTTC. It is translated as CASSEAWGPDSYEQYF. The full variable domain, rest sourced from reference TRBV2 and TRBJ2-7, is EPEVTQTPSHQVTQMGQEVILRCVPISNHLYFYWYRQILGQKVEFLVSFYNNEISEKSEIFDDQFSVERPDGSNFTLKIRSTKLEDSAMYFCASSEAWGPDSYEQYFGPGTRLTVT.

This clone was detected only a few times. The chain is built from TRBV14 and TRBJ1-2; D is unresolved. Germline assignment: CDR1 SGHDN and CDR2 FVKESK. The CDR3 covers 13 residues. Trimming pared 2 bases from V and 8 bases from J, leaving 12 bases between. The CDR3 region is CASSQWLGSGYTF. Here the CDR3 DNA reads TGTGCCAGCAGCCAATGGTTGGGGAGCGGCTACACCTTC.

The chain carries TRBV7-2 and TRBJ2-5, with D possibly being TRBD2 (6 bases). With 7 bases removed from V and 0 bases from J, the gap between germline ends came to 12 bases. CDR3 length: 14 residues. Germline CDR1 SGHTA, CDR2 FQGNSA. CDR3: CASNLGTHQETQYF. In nucleotides, the CDR3 is TGTGCCAGCAACCTCGGGACTCACCAAGAGACCCAGTACTTC.

In its sample, this clone was seen a few times. The chain joins TRBV10-3 to TRBJ2-3; 7 bases fit TRBD1. V lost 4 bases and J lost 5; bases outside the gene matches: 6. CDR3 length equals 14 residues. In germline, CDR1 is ENHRY, CDR2 SYGVKD. CDR3 DNA sequence: TGTGCCATCAGTGGGTCCGGACAGGAAGATACGCAGTATTTT. Translating it yields CAISGSGQEDTQYF.

This clone was picked up a small number of times. The J gene is TRBJ2-2, the V gene TRBV4-1, with 10 bases that match TRBD2. CDR3 length: 20 residues. Germline-derived CDR1 and CDR2 are MGHRA and YSYEKL. V was pared by 0 bases and J by 2 bases, with 12 bases of the junction left unmatched. The CDR3 loop is CASSQENPLAGSPNTGELFF. CDR3 DNA sequence: TGCGCCAGCAGCCAAGAAAATCCACTAGCGGGATCCCCTAACACCGGGGAGCTGTTTTTT.

V usage is TRBV29-1 and J usage is TRBJ2-7, with a weak D call TRBD1 (5 bases). V was clipped by 3 bases and J by 3 bases, with 6 bases between them. Germline V gene lookup returns CDR1 SQVTM and CDR2 ANQGSEA. The CDR3 has 11 residues. DNA of the CDR3: TGCAGCGTTGACAGGGACTACGAGCAGTACTTC. Protein product: CSVDRDYEQYF.

This clone turned up a few times. A much bigger clone sits one base away, suggesting this may be a read error. The CDR3, as DNA: TGTGCCAGCAGCTTACAAGAGACCCAGTACTTC. This codes for CASSLQETQYF. J is TRBJ2-5 and V is TRBV7-8; D not resolved. Germline V gene sequence: CDR1 SGHVS, CDR2 FQNEAQ. The CDR3 is 11 amino acids. V dropped 2 bases and J dropped 2 bases, with 0 bases sitting between them.

J is TRBJ1-3 and V is TRBV11-2; D is unclear. The V and J ends lost 2 bases and 4 bases respectively, with 12 bases between them. The CDR3 is made up of 15 amino acids. Per the germline V gene, CDR1 is SGHAT and CDR2 is FQNNGV. The CDR3 region is CASSLTPRTGNTIYF. The DNA for the CDR3 is TGTGCCAGCAGCTTAACTCCAAGGACGGGAAACACCATATATTTT.